This T cell receptor (beta chain) was recorded in a study of T cell changes during pregnancy in multiple sclerosis. TCRdb keeps only in-frame clones here, not all; method: immunoSEQ multiplex PCR. The table includes some 37,000 clones, 88% detected once. The TCR originated in a female donor with multiple sclerosis, enrolled in a pregnancy study. The sequences come from CD4+ T cells from peripheral blood mononuclear cells, collected before pregnancy.

CDR3 DNA sequence: TGTGCCATCAGCGGTTCGGGACTAGCGTCCTACAATGAGCAGTTCTTC. It specifies CAISGSGLASYNEQFF. The chain carries TRBV10-3 and TRBJ2-1, with 10 positions matching TRBD2. CDR3 length: 16 residues. The J segment lost 1 base and the V segment lost 6 bases, leaving 6 bases of the junction unmatched. Germline lookup yields CDR1 ENHRY and CDR2 SYGVKD.